Sequencing of this T cell receptor beta chain was carried out in a study of shared clonotypes between healthy human individuals. The CDR3 has 12 amino acids. In germline, CDR1 is MNHEY, CDR2 SVGAGI. The V end was cut by 8 bases, the J end by 1 base, with 8 bases between. The protocol was immunoSEQ multiplex PCR, while the TCRdb copy is restricted to in-frame clones and leaves out a portion. The table lists fewer than 650,000 clones, about three quarters of them singletons. Healthy adults negative for HIV, lacking recent acute infections or vaccinations, served as donors. Adult Caucasians living in Nashville, Tennessee made up all of the donors.

The sequence came from a woman aged 40-49 years in good health. Some clones in this sample may be carry-over from other donors' samples. The sequencing input was PBMCs. The chain is built from TRBV6-5 and TRBJ2-5, with a weak D call TRBD2 (6 bases). CDR3 coding DNA: TGTGCCAGCTGGGAGGTCCAAGAGACCCAGTACTTC. This gives the protein CASWEVQETQYF.